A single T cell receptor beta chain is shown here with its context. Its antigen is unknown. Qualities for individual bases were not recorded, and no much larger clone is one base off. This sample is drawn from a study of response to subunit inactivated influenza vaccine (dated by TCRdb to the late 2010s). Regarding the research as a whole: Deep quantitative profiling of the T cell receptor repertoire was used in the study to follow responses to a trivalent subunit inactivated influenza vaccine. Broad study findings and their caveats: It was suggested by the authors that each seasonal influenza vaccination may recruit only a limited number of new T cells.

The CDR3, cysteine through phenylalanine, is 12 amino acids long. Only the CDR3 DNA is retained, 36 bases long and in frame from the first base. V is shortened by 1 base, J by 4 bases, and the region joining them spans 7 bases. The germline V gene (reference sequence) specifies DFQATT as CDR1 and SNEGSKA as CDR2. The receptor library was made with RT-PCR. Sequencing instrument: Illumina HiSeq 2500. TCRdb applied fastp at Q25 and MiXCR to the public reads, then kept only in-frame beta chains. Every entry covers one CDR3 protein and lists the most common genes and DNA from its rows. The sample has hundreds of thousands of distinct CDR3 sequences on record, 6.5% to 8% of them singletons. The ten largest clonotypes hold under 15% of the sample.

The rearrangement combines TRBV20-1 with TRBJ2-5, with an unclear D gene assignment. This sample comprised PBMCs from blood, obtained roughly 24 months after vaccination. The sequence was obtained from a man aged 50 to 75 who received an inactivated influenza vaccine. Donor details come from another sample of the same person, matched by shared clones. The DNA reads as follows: TGCAGTGCTAGAGTCAATAGAGAGACCCAGTACTTC. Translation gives CSARVNRETQYF.